Detailed here is one T cell receptor beta chain. Its antigen is not yet known. No much larger clonotype is one base removed from it; base qualities were not supplied. The data originate from a study of blood T cell repertoires in COVID-19 (dated by TCRdb to the early 2020s). Study-level background: The collaborator samples originated in the United States, Italy and Spain and spanned the acute and convalescent phases of COVID-19. The prospective study material was composed of cDNA or gDNA derived from T cells, B-cell-depleted T cells, or PBMCs. Where available, HLA class I and class II types were obtained from metadata supplied by the sample provider rather than from assay-based typing. The repertoires were released in a freely available public database intended as a resource for research on the immune response to SARS-CoV-2. The samples were drawn from two sources: the first 160 participants of the ongoing ImmuneRACE study, and 1,000 to 1,500 subjects contributed by 6 global collaborators. Deeply sampled blood TCRbeta repertoires from subjects exposed to, actively infected with, or recovered from COVID-19 were included in the dataset. A de-identified subject ID, COVID-19 status, age in years and sex were almost always included in the sample metadata. The investigation overall reported the following: The quantity of clinical and demographic metadata differed by source and by participant and was supplied without curation.

The collaborating institutions used their own protocols to collect whole blood in K2EDTA tubes. For TCRbeta analysis, collaborator samples were shipped as frozen whole blood, as isolated PBMCs, or as DNA extracted from either sample type. TCRbeta CDR3 regions were amplified from genomic DNA using the immunoSEQ Assay, a bias-controlled multiplex PCR. Under the source paper's analysis protocol: The number of nucleated cells in each sample was estimated by amplification of reference gene primers within the assay. To quantify the absolute abundance of each unique TCRbeta CDR3 rearrangement, sequence reads were collapsed and filtered. For each sample, productive Simpson clonality was calculated as the square root of Simpson's diversity index over productive rearrangements. TCRdb re-hosts the immuneACCESS table, in-frame sequences only. Its copies lack some clones; in the studies checked, an unresolved V gene accounts for under half of them, and the cause for the rest is not known. Clone size and the V and J calls come from that table; the DNA yielded D and trimming. This sample holds approximately 250,000 clones; about 85% were observed only once. The ten largest account for around 0.98% of the sample.

The V end loses 4 bases and the J end loses 4 bases, and a stretch of 14 bases separates them. From its cysteine to its phenylalanine, the CDR3 spans 15 amino acids. Only the CDR3 DNA stays, 45 bases, in frame from base 1. CDR1 and CDR2 are drawn from the germline V gene: SGHRS, YFSETQ. The chain employs TRBV5-1 and TRBJ1-4; possibly the D gene is TRBD1, per 6 matching bases. The material sequenced was peripheral blood. The sequence was collected from a man aged 35 to 55 with acute or convalescent COVID-19. The nucleotide sequence reads as follows: TGCGCCAGCAGCCCCACCGGGACAAGTAATGAAAAACTGTTTTTT. Its protein product is CASSPTGTSNEKLFF.